This T cell receptor beta chain was recorded in a study of blood T cells in healthy people across ages. The CDR3 is 16 amino acids. The germline V and J ends were trimmed by 5 bases and 6 bases, with 20 bases remaining between them. CDR1 and CDR2 (germline): MNHEY, SMNVEV (reference sequence). Staff drew ten milliliters of peripheral blood from each donor. Sample-barcoded 5' priming and a J-beta primer mix drove a second PCR of about 7 to 11 cycles. Each cDNA molecule, via a template-switch adaptor with 12 random nucleotides, was tagged. TCRdb redid the calling of the 5' RACE reads with MiXCR, one entry per CDR3 protein. The data show over 1,300,000 distinct CDR3 sequences, 45% to 70% seen once. In its sample, this clonotype was seen once.

The J gene is TRBJ2-1, the V gene TRBV27; D remains unclear. The clonotype comes from a young man in good health. Sample: blood. CDR3 DNA: TGTGCCAGCAGTACACTACCTGTACCAGAGTTCAATGAGCAGTTCTTC. Its translation is CASSTLPVPEFNEQFF.